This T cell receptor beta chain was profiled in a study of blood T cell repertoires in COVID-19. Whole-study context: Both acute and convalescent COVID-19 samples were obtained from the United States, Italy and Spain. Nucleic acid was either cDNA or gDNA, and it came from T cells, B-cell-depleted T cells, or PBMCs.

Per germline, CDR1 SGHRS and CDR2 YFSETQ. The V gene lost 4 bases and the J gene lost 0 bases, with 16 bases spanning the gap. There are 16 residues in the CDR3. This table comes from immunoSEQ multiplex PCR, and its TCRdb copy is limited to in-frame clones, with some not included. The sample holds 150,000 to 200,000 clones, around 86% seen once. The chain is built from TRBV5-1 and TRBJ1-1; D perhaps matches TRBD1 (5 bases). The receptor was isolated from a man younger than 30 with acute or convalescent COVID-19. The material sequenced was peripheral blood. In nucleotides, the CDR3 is TGCGCCAGCAGCATAGGACATCAAGTTATGAACACTGAAGCTTTCTTT. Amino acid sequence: CASSIGHQVMNTEAFF.